This T cell receptor beta chain emerged from a study of shared clonotypes between healthy human individuals. Germline loops: CDR1 SGHTA, CDR2 FQGNSA. Trimming took 5 bases from V and 5 from J; bases not matched to a gene: 4. The CDR3 extends over 13 amino acids. At a deep level, the assay was run. The table came from immunoSEQ multiplex PCR; TCRdb's copy has only in-frame clones and leaves some out. The sample has 2 million to 3 million clones, 80% to 95% seen once. This sequence originates from a man aged 18 to 35 in good health. Some clones in this sample may be carry-over from other donors' samples. Sequencing was carried out using naive CD4+ T cells from PBMCs. The subset is: CD45RA+ positively selected. This rearrangement joins TRBV7-2 to TRBJ2-7; the match to TRBD1 covers 9 bases. The CDR3, as DNA: TGTGCCAGCAGCAGGACAGGGGACCACGAGCAGTACTTC. Its translation is CASSRTGDHEQYF.